Below are 16 T cell receptor beta chains sequenced from a single sample in a study of blood T cell repertoires in COVID-19. The repertoire was sequenced with immunoSEQ multiplex PCR; TCRdb's copy has only in-frame clones and lacks some. The sample has roughly 280,000 clones, around 86% seen once. Sequencing input: peripheral blood. The receptors here all came from a woman aged 60-70 years with COVID-19, enrolled during active disease.

In this sample, this clone turned up once. The J gene is TRBJ2-1, the V gene TRBV4-2, with 12 bases identical to TRBD2. CDR1 is LGHNA, CDR2 YNFKEQ, per germline. This CDR3 is built from 15 residues. The ends lost 1 base at V and 5 bases at J; junction bases unmatched: 0. The CDR3 sequence: CASSQGLAGDNEQFF. The CDR3 nucleotides are TGTGCCAGCAGCCAAGGACTAGCGGGGGACAATGAGCAGTTCTTC.

The chain is built from TRBV19 and TRBJ1-3; possible D gene TRBD1, 5 bases. The ends were cut back, 7 bases at V and 0 bases at J, with 25 bases in the middle. The CDR3 spans 19 residues. From germline, CDR1 is LNHDA and CDR2 SQIVND (reference sequence). In nucleotides, the CDR3 is TGTGCCAGTACTCCAATTCTCGGCGGACACCGGAGCTCTGGAAACACCATATATTTT. It encodes CASTPILGGHRSSGNTIYF.

A few counts support this clone. The chain employs TRBV6-6 and TRBJ1-2; D uncertain. Trimming cost V 2 bases and J 7 bases, with 5 bases left between them. Germline V gene data show CDR1 as MNHNY and CDR2 as SVGAGI (reference sequence). CDR3 length: 11 amino acids. The CDR3 reads CASSYVGGYTF. The CDR3 bases are TGTGCCAGCAGTTACGTCGGTGGCTACACCTTC.

The V call is TRBV25-1, the J call TRBJ2-7; TRBD1 agrees at 7 bases. The CDR3 is 13 residues long. The junction had 2 bases not matched to a gene; V was cut back by 6 bases and J by 0 bases. Germline CDR1 and CDR2: MGHDK and SYGVNS. The CDR3 bases are TGTGCCAGCAGGGGACAGTCCTCCTACGAGCAGTACTTC. Its translation: CASRGQSSYEQYF.

This sequence joins TRBV19 and TRBJ1-1; D is undetermined. Germline V lookup: CDR1 LNHDA, CDR2 SQIVND (reference sequence). Trimming took off 5 bases at V and 9 bases at J, with 13 bases between the two ends. The CDR3 is made up of 12 amino acids. CDR3 DNA: TGTGCCAGTAGTTCCCGGACCGGGAAAGCTTTCTTT. Protein sequence: CASSSRTGKAFF.

The chain recombines TRBV6-5 with TRBJ1-5; perhaps TRBD1 as D (6 bases). Trimming cost V 6 bases and J 2 bases, with 14 bases left between them. The CDR3 totals 15 residues. In germline, CDR1 is MNHEY, CDR2 SVGAGI. In DNA form, the CDR3 reads TGTGCCAGCAGCGGAGGACAGAGAGGCAATCAGCCCCAGCATTTT. It codes for CASSGGQRGNQPQHF.

The chain is built from TRBV5-1 and TRBJ2-7, with a possible D match to TRBD2 (6 bases). Germline V CDR1 and CDR2: SGHRS, YFSETQ. Trimming took 4 bases from V and 1 from J, leaving 6 bases between them. There are 12 residues in the CDR3. The CDR3 loop reads CASSGTSYEQYF. Written as DNA, the CDR3 is TGCGCCAGCAGCGGGACTTCCTACGAGCAGTACTTC.

V usage is TRBV2 and J usage is TRBJ2-1; 12 positions match TRBD2. Germline V CDR1 and CDR2: SNHLY, FYNNEI. Trimming took 10 bases from V and 5 from J; bases not matched to a gene: 18. The CDR3 is made up of 18 amino acids. CDR3 in DNA: TGTGCCACACAGGGGCTAGCGGGAGGGCGTCAGAACCACAATGAGCAGTTCTTC. This translates into CATQGLAGGRQNHNEQFF.

V gene TRBV21-1 combines with J gene TRBJ2-3; TRBD1, the D gene given by the table, was not confirmed from the DNA. TRBV21-1 is recorded as a pseudogene. This CDR3 has 16 amino acids. CDR3 in amino acids: CASSKPSGSSTDTQYF. The CDR3 DNA reads TGTGCCAGCAGCAAACCCTCAGGGTCCAGCACAGATACGCAGTATTTT.

The rearrangement uses TRBV28 and TRBJ2-3; no clear D gene. The CDR3 has 14 amino acids. Germline V lookup: CDR1 MDHEN, CDR2 SYDVKM. The V end was cut by 4 bases, the J end by 2 bases, with 10 bases between. This CDR3 is CASSSVSFTDTQYF. The CDR3 coding sequence is TGTGCCAGCAGTTCGGTCTCTTTCACAGATACGCAGTATTTT.

This chain uses TRBV23-1 with TRBJ1-2; no definite D call. TRBV23-1 is annotated as an ORF whose role is uncertain. The CDR3 length is 13 residues. V was shortened by 6 bases and J by 6 bases, with 14 bases between the two germline ends. The CDR3 protein is CASSLVRRDGYTF. The CDR3 DNA reads as TGCGCCAGCAGCCTCGTCCGGCGGGATGGCTACACCTTC.

This chain joins TRBV4-2 and TRBJ2-1; 10 nucleotides line up with TRBD2. The CDR3 runs 18 residues. V lost 1 base, J lost 1 base, and 7 bases stayed unmatched. CDR1 is LGHNA and CDR2 is YNFKEQ in the germline V gene. The CDR3 coding sequence is TGTGCCAGCAGCCAAGGTAGCGGGAGGTTGGGGTCCTACAATGAGCAGTTCTTC. Amino acids: CASSQGSGRLGSYNEQFF.

The V call is TRBV11-2, the J call TRBJ1-5, with 12 bases aligning to TRBD1. From germline, CDR1 is SGHAT and CDR2 FQNNGV. This CDR3 contains 15 residues. V was clipped by 5 bases and J by 6 bases; unmatched bases: 5. The CDR3 nucleotides read TGTGCCAGCAGCCTCGGGACAGGGGGCGGTCAGCCCCAGCATTTT. Protein: CASSLGTGGGQPQHF.

The chain couples TRBV5-1 to TRBJ1-2; no clear D. The germline V gene encodes CDR1 SGHRS and CDR2 YFSETQ. The germline V and J ends were trimmed by 1 base and 4 bases, with 8 bases remaining between them. The CDR3 covers 13 residues. The CDR3 loop reads CASSLQASYGYTF. CDR3 DNA: TGCGCCAGCAGCTTGCAGGCCTCCTATGGCTACACCTTC. Looking up the rest from reference TRBV5-1 and TRBJ1-2 gives the full variable domain: KAGVTQTPRYLIKTRGQQVTLSCSPISGHRSVSWYQQTPGQGLQFLFEYFSETQRNKGNFPGRFSGRQFSNSRSEMNVSTLELGDSALYLCASSLQASYGYTFGSGTRLTVV.

The chain uses TRBV4-1 and TRBJ2-1; 11 bases are a match to TRBD2. CDR3 length equals 17 residues. V was pared by 5 bases and J by 10 bases, with 16 bases of the junction left unmatched. From germline, CDR1 is MGHRA and CDR2 YSYEKL. CDR3 DNA: TGCGCCAGCAGCACCATCTTTACTAGCGGGAGTCCCGGGGAGCAGTTCTTC. This encodes CASSTIFTSGSPGEQFF.

The genes are TRBV28 and TRBJ2-1, with D unclear. V lost 6 bases and J 4 bases, leaving 13 bases between the germline ends. The CDR3 covers 14 residues. CDR1 is MDHEN, CDR2 SYDVKM, per germline. CDR3 DNA sequence: TGTGCCAGCAGGTTAGGGCCGGTGTACAATGAGCAGTTCTTC. Its protein is CASRLGPVYNEQFF.